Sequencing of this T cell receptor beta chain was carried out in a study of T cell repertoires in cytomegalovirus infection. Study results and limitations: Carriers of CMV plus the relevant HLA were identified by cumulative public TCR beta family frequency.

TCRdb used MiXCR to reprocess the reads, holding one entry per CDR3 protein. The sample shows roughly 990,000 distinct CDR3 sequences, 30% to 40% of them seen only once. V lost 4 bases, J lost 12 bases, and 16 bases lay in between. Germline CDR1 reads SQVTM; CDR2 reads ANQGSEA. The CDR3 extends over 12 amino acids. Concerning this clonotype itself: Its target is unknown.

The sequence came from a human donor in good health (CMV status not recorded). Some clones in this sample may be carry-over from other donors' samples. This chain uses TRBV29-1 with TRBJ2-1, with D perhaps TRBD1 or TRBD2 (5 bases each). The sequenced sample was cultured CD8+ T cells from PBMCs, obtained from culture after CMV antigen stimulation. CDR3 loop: CSVVWAPGAQFF. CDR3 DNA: TGCAGCGTTGTGTGGGCCCCCGGGGCGCAGTTCTTC.